This TCR beta chain emerged from a study of blood T cell repertoires in COVID-19. Study information: Material from acute and convalescent COVID-19 was sourced from the United States, Italy and Spain. The cDNA or gDNA used as material had been derived from T cells, B-cell-depleted T cells, or PBMCs.

In the study's own analysis: Nucleated cell number was recorded as an estimate derived from reference gene primer amplification. Libraries were prepared by immunoSEQ multiplex PCR; TCRdb keeps only in-frame clonotypes and omits some of them. V and J calls and clone size are as listed in that table; D and trimming were resolved from the DNA. The profile shows 150,000 to 200,000 clones, roughly 80% of them singletons. The CDR3 is 16 residues long. From germline, CDR1 is SGHRS and CDR2 YFSETQ. The V segment lost 4 bases and the J segment 6 bases; nucleotides outside the gene matches: 9. This clone was seen repeatedly, ten times or more.

The sequence was collected from a human donor with acute or convalescent COVID-19. The donor label of this sample is uncertain. The chain has TRBV5-1 and TRBJ2-7; TRBD2 aligns across 14 bases. The specimen sequenced was peripheral blood. CDR3 sequence reads: CASSLGLAGVSPEQYF. In DNA, the CDR3 is TGCGCCAGCAGCCTGGGACTAGCGGGAGTCTCTCCCGAGCAGTACTTC.